This T cell receptor (beta chain) came from a study of long-term antiretroviral therapy in people with HIV (dated 2022 in TCRdb). About the full investigation: The earliest samples were collected about a decade before the 2015 WHO recommendation for immediate ART, when ART was typically delayed until CD4 counts fell. Among the 30 or so participants with HIV, fewer than twelve were female. No cross-contamination during QIAcube processing was seen in test extractions of a monoclonal T-cell line run alongside around 30 polyclonal samples. A total of fewer than 200 cryopreserved PBMC samples were contributed to the cohort by 30 adults with confirmed HIV infection, with samples collected serially over a mean of approximately six years (range 1-12). A retrospective serial study tested whether changes in peripheral blood TRB repertoire composition and diversity were associated with ART initiation and durable HIV suppression.

Results and caveats for the whole study, not just this receptor: The samples span the years 2004 to 2017, and the ART regimens used at that time may not be as effective as current regimens. Narrower CDR3 length ranges were observed in HIV repertoires than in controls, and an antigen-experienced repertoire with only a slight naive shift after ART was suggested by the network structure. Since PBMC availability was limited, sequencing covered only the TCR beta chain, with no alpha chain pairing. The repertoire was dominated across all time points by expanded TRB clones identified before ART initiation, although this dominance was seen to fluctuate and to decrease in many PLHIV after ART. Starting ART was linked to a significant rise in TRB diversity, yet even with long-term ART the diversity remained significantly lower than in transplant donor controls. Inferences about post-ART repertoire changes were limited because no data were available on ART adherence, viral resistance or therapy changes. Because pre-ART samples had limited cell numbers, profiling was done on unsorted PBMC rather than on sorted CD4+ and CD8+ T cells.

CDR1 and CDR2 (MGHRA, YSYEKL) derive from the germline V gene. V is pared back by 4 bases and J by 2 bases, with 11 bases lying between the germline termini. From its cysteine to its phenylalanine, the CDR3 spans 14 amino acids. Left in the record is the CDR3 DNA by itself, 42 bases read in frame from the first base. Worth noting for this clone: Its specific antigen is unknown. Nothing much larger sits one base from this clone, and base qualities are not available.

To be included, a participant needed at least one PBMC sample from before ART initiation plus at least two post-ART samples. Every participant with HIV received treatment in the United States of America. Before DNA extraction, cryopreserved samples containing 1-10 million PBMC were thawed and washed. At the time of the earliest PBMC sample, participants with HIV were aged between roughly 23 and 60 years. PBMC samples were contributed by each participant from 1-4 timepoints before ART initiation and 2-8 timepoints after ART initiation, with a median of 7 samples. Serial HIV viral load, CD4+ T-cell count, ART history and demographic data were obtained for every participant. Using a Qiagen kit on a QIAcube, genomic DNA was extracted from unsorted PBMC, with samples processed in batches of 12. The immunoSEQ hsTCRB v3.0 assay was used at survey level resolution to sequence the TRB variable region. The targeted TRB sequencing depth was 40,000-50,000 T-cell genomes per sample. TRB libraries were pooled and sequenced on an Illumina MiSeq using a v3 150-cycle kit. As for the original processing: Repertoire analysis ran in R within a reproducible Nextflow workflow covering QC, data transformation and analysis. Custom analyses were implemented in LymphoSeq2, an R package for AIRR-Seq data exploration. A few samples that yielded fewer than 5000 total TRB sequences were excluded, so that fewer than 200 HIV repertoires were analyzed. Among the 170 to 200 HIV repertoires that were kept, 59 were collected before ART initiation and more than 120 were collected after ART initiation. Repertoires were downsampled to 5000 TRB nucleotide sequences, with summary statistics averaged over 100 downsampling iterations. TRB sequences were retained for analysis only if CDR3 regions of at least seven amino acids were present. A Shannon entropy-derived clonality score and the Gini coefficient were used to measure diversity. In the repertoire networks, any two of the top 5000 CDR3 amino acid sequences were connected whenever the two sequences differed by an edit distance of one. For TRB CDR3 amino acid sequences, GLIPH2 was used to predict antigen specificity groups and MHC restriction. To flag known associations with CMV, EBV, HIV or tissue antigens, CDR3 amino acid sequences were compared against VDJdb and McPAS-TCR. Pre-ART, post-ART and control groups were compared with Wilcoxon signed-rank tests and Holm-Bonferroni correction. TCRdb retrieved this table from immuneACCESS and kept in-frame rearrangements only. Not all clones are present; in checked studies, unresolved V genes account for under half, and no reason is known for the remainder. D and trimming were read from the DNA, whereas the V and J calls and clone size are those reported in that table. The table for this sample lists about 21,000 clones; around 87% of them were counted only once. The ten top clones hold around 8.3% of the sample.

This sequence uses TRBV4-1 and TRBJ1-1; the D segment cannot be called with confidence. The clonotype comes from a young man with HIV. This material consisted of unsorted PBMCs, taken 0.2 years before starting antiretroviral therapy. The DNA reads TGCGCCAGCAGCCCGGGGATTGCTAACACTGAAGCTTTCTTT. Its protein is CASSPGIANTEAFF.